This T cell receptor (beta chain) was found in a study of early T cells in non-severe SARS-CoV-2 infection. On the study more broadly: With bulk RNA from unsorted whole blood as input, sequencing yielded unpaired chains. Notes on the study in general: The study's VDJdb matching favored anti-spike CD8 responses and missed private and CD4 specificities.

Unique molecular identifier tags were affixed to discrete cDNA molecules. TCRdb reanalysed the 5' RACE reads using MiXCR and keeps one entry per CDR3 protein. The sample lists under 25,000 distinct CDR3 sequences; around 4.6% were seen once. The V end was cut by 5 bases, the J end by 5 bases, with 12 bases between. CDR1 and CDR2 from the germline V gene are SGHTA and FQGNSA. The CDR3 is made up of 13 amino acids. This clonotype was observed many times. Its specificity is not known. Sequencing was done on a sample of whole blood. The clonotype comes from an adult who was a healthcare worker with PCR-confirmed SARS-CoV-2 infection or an uninfected control (not recorded which). The chain links TRBV7-2 to TRBJ2-5; D might be TRBD2 (6 bases). The CDR3 DNA follows: TGTGCCAGCAGCCAACTAGCTCGGGAGACCCAGTACTTC. This encodes CASSQLARETQYF.